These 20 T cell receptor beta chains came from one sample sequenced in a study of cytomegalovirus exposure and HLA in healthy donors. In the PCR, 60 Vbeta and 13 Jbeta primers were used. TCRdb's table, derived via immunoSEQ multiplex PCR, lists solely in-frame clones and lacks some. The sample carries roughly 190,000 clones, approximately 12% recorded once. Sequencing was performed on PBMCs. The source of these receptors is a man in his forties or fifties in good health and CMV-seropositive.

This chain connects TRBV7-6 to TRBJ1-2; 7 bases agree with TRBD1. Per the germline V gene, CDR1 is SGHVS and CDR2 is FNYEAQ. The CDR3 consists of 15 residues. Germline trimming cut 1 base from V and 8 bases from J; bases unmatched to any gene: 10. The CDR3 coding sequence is TGTGCCAGCAGCTTAGGGCGGACAGGCCCTGGAGGCTACACCTTC. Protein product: CASSLGRTGPGGYTF.

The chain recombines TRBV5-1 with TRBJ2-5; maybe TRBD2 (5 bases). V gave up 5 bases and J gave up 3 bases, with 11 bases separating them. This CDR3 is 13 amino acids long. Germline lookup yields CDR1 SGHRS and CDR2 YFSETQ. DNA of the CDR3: TGCGCCAGCAGAGAGGGCGTCGAAGAGACCCAGTACTTC. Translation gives CASREGVEETQYF.

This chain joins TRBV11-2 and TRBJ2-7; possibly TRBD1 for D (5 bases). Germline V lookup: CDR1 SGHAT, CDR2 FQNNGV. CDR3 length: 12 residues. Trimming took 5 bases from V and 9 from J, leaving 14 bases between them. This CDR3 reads CASSTLGAGQYF. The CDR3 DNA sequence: TGTGCCAGCAGCACTTTAGGGGCTGGGCAGTACTTC.

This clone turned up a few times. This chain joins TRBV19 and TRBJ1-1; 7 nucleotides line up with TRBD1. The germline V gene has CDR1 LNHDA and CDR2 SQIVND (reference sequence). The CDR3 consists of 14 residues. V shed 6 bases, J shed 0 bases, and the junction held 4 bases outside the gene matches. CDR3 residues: CASRWDRVNTEAFF. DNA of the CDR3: TGTGCCAGTAGGTGGGACAGAGTGAACACTGAAGCTTTCTTT.

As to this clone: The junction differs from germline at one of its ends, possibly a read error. The CDR3 DNA reads TGTGCCAGCAGTGGCCCCTCAGACAGGGGTAATTCACCCCTCAACTTT. Translated: CASSGPSDRGNSPLNF. The chain couples TRBV25-1 to TRBJ1-6; 8 nucleotides match TRBD1. The CDR3 is 16 amino acids. Germline V gives CDR1 MGHDK, CDR2 SYGVNS.

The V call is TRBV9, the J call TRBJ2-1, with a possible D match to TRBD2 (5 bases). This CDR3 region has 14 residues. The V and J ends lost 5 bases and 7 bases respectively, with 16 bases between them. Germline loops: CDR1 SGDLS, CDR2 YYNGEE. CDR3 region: CASRTGLERNEQFF. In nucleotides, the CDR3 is TGTGCCAGCAGGACGGGTCTTGAGCGGAATGAGCAGTTCTTC. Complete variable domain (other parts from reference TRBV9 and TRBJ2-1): DSGVTQTPKHLITATGQRVTLRCSPRSGDLSVYWYQQSLDQGLQFLIQYYNGEERAKGNILERFSAQQFPDLHSELNLSSLELGDSALYFCASRTGLERNEQFFGPGTRLTVL.

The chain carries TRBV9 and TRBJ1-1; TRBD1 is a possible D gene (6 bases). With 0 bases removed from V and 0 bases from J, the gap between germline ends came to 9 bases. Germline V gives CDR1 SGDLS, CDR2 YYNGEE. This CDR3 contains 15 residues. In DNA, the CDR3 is TGTGCCAGCAGCGTAGGGGGGCATATGAACACTGAAGCTTTCTTT. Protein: CASSVGGHMNTEAFF.

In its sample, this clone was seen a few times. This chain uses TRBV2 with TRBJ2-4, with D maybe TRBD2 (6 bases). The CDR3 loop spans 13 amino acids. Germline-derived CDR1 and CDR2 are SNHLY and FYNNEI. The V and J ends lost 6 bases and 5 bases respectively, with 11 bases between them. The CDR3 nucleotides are TGTGCCAGCAGCGCCGGGAGAGAAAACATTCAGTACTTC. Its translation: CASSAGRENIQYF.

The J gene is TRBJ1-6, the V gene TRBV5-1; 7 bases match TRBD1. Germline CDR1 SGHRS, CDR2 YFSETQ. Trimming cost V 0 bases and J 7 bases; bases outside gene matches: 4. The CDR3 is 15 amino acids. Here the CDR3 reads CASSLAGTENSPLHF. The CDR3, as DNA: TGCGCCAGCAGCTTGGCCGGGACAGAGAATTCACCCCTCCACTTT.

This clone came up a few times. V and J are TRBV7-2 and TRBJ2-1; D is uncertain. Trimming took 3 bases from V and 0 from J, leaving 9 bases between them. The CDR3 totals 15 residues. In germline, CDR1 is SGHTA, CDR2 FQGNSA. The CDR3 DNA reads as TGTGCCAGCAGCTTGACTGGCACCTCCTACAATGAGCAGTTCTTC. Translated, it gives CASSLTGTSYNEQFF.

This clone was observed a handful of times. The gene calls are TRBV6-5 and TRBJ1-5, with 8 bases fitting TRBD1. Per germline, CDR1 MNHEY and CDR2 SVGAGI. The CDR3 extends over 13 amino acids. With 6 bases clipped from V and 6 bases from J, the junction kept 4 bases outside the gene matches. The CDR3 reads CASRDRVGQPQHF. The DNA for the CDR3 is TGTGCCAGCAGGGACAGGGTCGGTCAGCCCCAGCATTTT.

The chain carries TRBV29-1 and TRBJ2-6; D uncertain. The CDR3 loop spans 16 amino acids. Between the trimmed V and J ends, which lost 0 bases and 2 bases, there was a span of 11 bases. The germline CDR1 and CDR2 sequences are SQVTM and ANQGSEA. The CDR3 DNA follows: TGCAGCGTTGAAGATTCGTGGGCGCCTGGGGCCAACGTCCTGACTTTC. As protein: CSVEDSWAPGANVLTF.

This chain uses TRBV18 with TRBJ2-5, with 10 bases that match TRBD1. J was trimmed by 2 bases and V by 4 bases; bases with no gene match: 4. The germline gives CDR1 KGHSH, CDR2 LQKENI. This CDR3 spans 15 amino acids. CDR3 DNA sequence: TGTGCCAGCTCACTGGGACAGGGGTGGCAAGAGACCCAGTACTTC. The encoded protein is CASSLGQGWQETQYF.

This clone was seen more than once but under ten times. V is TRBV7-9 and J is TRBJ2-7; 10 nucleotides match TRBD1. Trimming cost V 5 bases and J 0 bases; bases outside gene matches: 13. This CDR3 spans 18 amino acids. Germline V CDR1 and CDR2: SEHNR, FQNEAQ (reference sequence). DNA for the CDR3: TGTGCCAGCAGCCACACTCCGGGACAGGGGCGAAGCTCCTACGAGCAGTACTTC. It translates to CASSHTPGQGRSSYEQYF.

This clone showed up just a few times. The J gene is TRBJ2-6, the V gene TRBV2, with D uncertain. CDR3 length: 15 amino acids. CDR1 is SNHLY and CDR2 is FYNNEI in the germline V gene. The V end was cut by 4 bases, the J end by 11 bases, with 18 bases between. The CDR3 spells CASSARLPKYDVLTF. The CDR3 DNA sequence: TGTGCCAGCAGTGCCCGACTCCCGAAATACGACGTCCTGACTTTC.

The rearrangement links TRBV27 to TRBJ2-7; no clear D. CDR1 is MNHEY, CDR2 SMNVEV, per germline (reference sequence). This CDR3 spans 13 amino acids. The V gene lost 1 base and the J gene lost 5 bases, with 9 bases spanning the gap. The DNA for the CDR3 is TGTGCCAGCAGTTTATACAGTGGCAACGAGCAGTACTTC. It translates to CASSLYSGNEQYF.

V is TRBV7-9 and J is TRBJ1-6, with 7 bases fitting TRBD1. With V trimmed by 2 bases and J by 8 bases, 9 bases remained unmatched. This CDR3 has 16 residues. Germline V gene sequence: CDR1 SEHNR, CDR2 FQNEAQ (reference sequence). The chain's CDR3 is CASSLNLGQAYSPLHF. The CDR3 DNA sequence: TGTGCCAGCAGCTTAAACCTTGGACAGGCCTATTCACCCCTCCACTTT.

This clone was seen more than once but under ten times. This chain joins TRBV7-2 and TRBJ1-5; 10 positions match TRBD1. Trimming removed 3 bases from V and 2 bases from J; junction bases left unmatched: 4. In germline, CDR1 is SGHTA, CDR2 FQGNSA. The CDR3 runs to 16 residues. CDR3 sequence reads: CASSLAGTGGNQPQHF. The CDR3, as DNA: TGTGCCAGCAGCTTGGCGGGGACAGGGGGCAATCAGCCCCAGCATTTT. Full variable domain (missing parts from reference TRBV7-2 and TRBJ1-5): GAGVSQSPSNKVTEKGKDVELRCDPISGHTALYWYRQSLGQGLEFLIYFQGNSAPDKSGLPSDRFSAERTGGSVSTLTIQRTQQEDSAVYLCASSLAGTGGNQPQHFGDGTRLSIL.

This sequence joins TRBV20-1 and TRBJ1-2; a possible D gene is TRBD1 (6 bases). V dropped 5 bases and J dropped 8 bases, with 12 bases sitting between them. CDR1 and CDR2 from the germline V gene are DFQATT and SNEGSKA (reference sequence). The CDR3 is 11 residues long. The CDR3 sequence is CSAVTGTGYTF. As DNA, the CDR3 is TGCAGTGCTGTAACAGGGACCGGCTACACCTTC.

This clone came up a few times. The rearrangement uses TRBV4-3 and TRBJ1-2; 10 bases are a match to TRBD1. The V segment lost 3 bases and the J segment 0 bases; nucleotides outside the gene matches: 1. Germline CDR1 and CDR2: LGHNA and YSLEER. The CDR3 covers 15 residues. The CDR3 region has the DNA TGCGCCAGCAGCCAGGGACAGGGGACTAACTATGGCTACACCTTC. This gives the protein CASSQGQGTNYGYTF.